The following is a T cell receptor (beta chain) sequence with its context. The antigen remains unidentified. This entry belongs to a study of blood T cells in healthy people across ages. Study information: Per two T cells, template switching captured roughly one barcoded beta molecule. Regarding the study as a whole: Observed TCR beta diversity showed a strong correlation with the percentage of naive T cells as measured by flow cytometry. Significant beta diversity loss was already apparent by age roughly 40, declining roughly linearly.

V lost 5 bases and J lost 4; bases outside the gene matches: 5. This CDR3 is 14 amino acids long. A second PCR of roughly 7 to 11 cycles used a sample-barcoded 5' primer and a J-beta primer mix. Carrying 12 random nucleotides, a template-switch adaptor labeled each individual cDNA molecule. TCRdb re-derived calls from the 5' RACE reads in MiXCR, one entry per CDR3 protein. The sample has 380,000 or so distinct CDR3 sequences; approximately 47% are singletons. This receptor was taken from a man aged 55-75 years in good health. The chain couples TRBV12-3 or TRBV12-4 to TRBJ2-3, with 8 bases lining up with TRBD2. The sequencing input was blood. The CDR3, as DNA: TGTGCCAGCAGTGCGACTAGCGCAGCAGATACGCAGTATTTT. Translating it yields CASSATSAADTQYF.